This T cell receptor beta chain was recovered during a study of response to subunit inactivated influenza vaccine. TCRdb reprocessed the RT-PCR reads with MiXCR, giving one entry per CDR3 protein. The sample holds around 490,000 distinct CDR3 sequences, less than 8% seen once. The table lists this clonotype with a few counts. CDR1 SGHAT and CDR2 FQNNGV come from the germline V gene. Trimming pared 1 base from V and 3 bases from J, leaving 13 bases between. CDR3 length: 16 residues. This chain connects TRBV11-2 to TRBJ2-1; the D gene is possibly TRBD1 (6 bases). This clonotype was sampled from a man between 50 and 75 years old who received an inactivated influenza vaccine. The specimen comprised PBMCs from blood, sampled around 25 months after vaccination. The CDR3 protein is CASSLAYQGNYNEQFF. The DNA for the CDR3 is TGTGCCAGCAGCTTAGCGTACCAGGGGAACTACAATGAGCAGTTCTTC. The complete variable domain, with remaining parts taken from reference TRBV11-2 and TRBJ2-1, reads EAGVAQSPRYKIIEKRQSVAFWCNPISGHATLYWYQQILGQGPKLLIQFQNNGVVDDSQLPKDRFSAERLKGVDSTLKIQPAKLEDSAVYLCASSLAYQGNYNEQFFGPGTRLTVL.